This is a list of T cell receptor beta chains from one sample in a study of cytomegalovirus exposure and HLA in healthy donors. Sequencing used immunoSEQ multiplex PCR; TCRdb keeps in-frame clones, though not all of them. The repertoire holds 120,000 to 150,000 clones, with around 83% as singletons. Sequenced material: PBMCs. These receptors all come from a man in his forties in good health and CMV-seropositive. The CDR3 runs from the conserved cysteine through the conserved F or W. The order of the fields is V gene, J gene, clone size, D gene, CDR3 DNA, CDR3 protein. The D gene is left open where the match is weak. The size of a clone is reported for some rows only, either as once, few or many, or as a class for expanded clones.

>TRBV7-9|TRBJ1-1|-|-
TGTGCCAGCAGCTTGGGGGGATCGTTGGCTTTCTTT
CASSLGGSLAFF
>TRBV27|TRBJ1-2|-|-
TGTGCCAGCAGTTTAATGGGCAGGGTCTTCTCTGGCTACACCTTC
CASSLMGRVFSGYTF
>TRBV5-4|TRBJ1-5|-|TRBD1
TGTGCCAGCAGCCCTGGACCGGGACAGGGGGCGAAGGGCAATCAGCCCCAGCATTTT
CASSPGPGQGAKGNQPQHF
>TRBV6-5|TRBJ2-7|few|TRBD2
TGTGCCAGCAGTTACCGCCGGGGGGACTACGAGCAGTACTTC
CASSYRRGDYEQYF
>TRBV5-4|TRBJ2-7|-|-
TGTGCCAGCAGCCGACAGGTTCCCAACGAGCAGTACTTC
CASSRQVPNEQYF
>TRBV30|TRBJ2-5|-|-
TGTGCCTGGAGTGTCCAGGTGGTCCAAGAGACCCAGTACTTC
CAWSVQVVQETQYF
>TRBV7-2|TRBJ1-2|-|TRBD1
TGTGCCAGCACCCTGTGGGACAGCAACTATGGCTACACCTTC
CASTLWDSNYGYTF
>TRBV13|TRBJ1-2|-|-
TGTGCCAGCAGCCTCCTTAGAGGCATCTATGGCTACACCTTC
CASSLLRGIYGYTF
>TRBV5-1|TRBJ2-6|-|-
TGCGCCAGCAGCTTGCAATCGAGTGGTGGGGCCAACGTCCTGACTTTC
CASSLQSSGGANVLTF
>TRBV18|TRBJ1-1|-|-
TGTGCCAGCTCACCGTCAGGGTGGACTGAAGCTTTCTTT
CASSPSGWTEAFF
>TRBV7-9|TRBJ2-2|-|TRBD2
TGTGCCAGCAGCCGAGGACTAGCGGGAAACACCGGGGAGCTGTTTTTT
CASSRGLAGNTGELFF
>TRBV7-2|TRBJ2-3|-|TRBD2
TGTGCCAGCAGTCCTCGGCTAGCGGGGGGGAGCACAGATACGCAGTATTTT
CASSPRLAGGSTDTQYF
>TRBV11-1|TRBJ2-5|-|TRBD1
TGTGCCAGCAGCTTGAGGACAGGGGGCGAAGAGACCCAGTACTTC
CASSLRTGGEETQYF
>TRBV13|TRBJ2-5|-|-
TGTGCCAGCACCTGGGGGCTAAACCAAGAGACCCAGTACTTC
CASTWGLNQETQYF
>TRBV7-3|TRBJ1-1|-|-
TGTGCCAGCAGCCGCCGAGATACCGGCACTGAAGCTTTCTTT
CASSRRDTGTEAFF
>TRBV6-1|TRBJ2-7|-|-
TGTGCCAGCAGTGATCCCCCCCCCAGGTACGACTACGAGCAGTACTTC
CASSDPPPRYDYEQYF
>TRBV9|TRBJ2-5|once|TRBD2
TGTGCCAGCAGCGTAGGCACGCGGGAGCTTTTCCAGGGGACCCAGTACTTC
CASSVGTRELFQGTQYF